These T cell receptor beta chains were read from a single sample in a study of shared T cell receptors in the human thymus. Data came from immunoSEQ multiplex PCR; TCRdb stores just in-frame clones and leaves some out. Among 700,000 or so clones listed, approximately 85% were seen once. These same records also appear under a second study, on human thymus T cells.

The sample taken for sequencing was thymocytes. The receptors originated from a girl less than two years old with a congenital heart defect. The CDR3 runs from the conserved cysteine through the conserved F or W. Each record gives: V gene, J gene, D gene, CDR3 protein, CDR3 DNA. D genes are given only for firm matches.

TRBV7-9	TRBJ2-5	TRBD1	CASSLVGTGLEQYF	TGTGCCAGCAGCTTAGTGGGGACAGGGCTTGAGCAGTACTTC
TRBV6-7	TRBJ2-5	.	CASPDRQETQYF	TGTGCCAGCCCGGACAGACAAGAGACCCAGTACTTC
TRBV20-1	TRBJ2-1	TRBD1	CSTYRGNEQFF	TGCAGTACGTACAGGGGAAATGAGCAGTTCTTC
TRBV15	TRBJ1-3	.	CATSRYEAGSRGNTIYF	TGTGCCACCAGCAGGTATGAAGCAGGGTCGAGAGGAAACACCATATATTTT
TRBV5-1	TRBJ2-2	.	CASSLATSDLTGELFF	TGCGCCAGCAGCTTGGCCACCAGCGATCTAACCGGGGAGCTGTTTTTT
TRBV5-1	TRBJ2-1	.	CASSLRGYEQFF	TGCGCCAGCAGCTTGAGAGGCTATGAGCAGTTCTTC
TRBV27	TRBJ2-2	.	CASSRGPFTGELFF	TGTGCCAGCTCCCGGGGTCCATTCACCGGGGAGCTGTTTTTT
TRBV19	TRBJ1-6	.	CASSIFGFGGVNSPLHF	TGTGCCAGTAGTATATTTGGTTTCGGGGGGGTTAATTCACCCCTCCACTTT
TRBV10-3	TRBJ1-3	TRBD1	CAISSDTGVGGNTIYF	TGTGCCATCAGTTCCGACACAGGGGTGGGCGGAAACACCATATATTTT
TRBV9	TRBJ2-2	TRBD1	CASSASPGTGRDGELFF	TGTGCCAGCAGCGCAAGCCCCGGGACAGGGAGGGACGGGGAGCTGTTTTTT
TRBV25-1	TRBJ1-1	.	CASSEFGGTEAFF	TGTGCCAGCAGTGAATTTGGGGGGACTGAAGCTTTCTTT
TRBV7-9	TRBJ2-7	.	CASTPGEQYF	TGTGCCAGCACCCCGGGAGAGCAGTACTTC
TRBV25-1	TRBJ1-1	TRBD1	CASSAPSGQGVNTEAFF	TGTGCCAGCAGTGCCCCGTCGGGACAGGGGGTAAACACTGAAGCTTTCTTT
TRBV19	TRBJ1-2	.	CASSPRSDGYTF	TGTGCCAGTAGTCCCCGGTCGGATGGCTACACCTTC
TRBV5-8	TRBJ1-3	TRBD1	CASSFLSGGTGNTIYF	TGTGCCAGCAGCTTTCTCTCAGGGGGGACTGGAAACACCATATATTTT
TRBV5-6	TRBJ1-1	.	CASILGPNTEAFF	TGTGCCAGCATCCTGGGCCCGAACACTGAAGCTTTCTTT